This T cell receptor beta chain was sequenced in a study of T cells in Graves' hyperthyroidism and ophthalmopathy. Amplified regions were TCR beta CDR3 sequences from RNA transcripts. HTBI primers were the set used in a first-round RT-PCR of the TCR CDR3. TCRdb re-analysed the multiplex PCR reads in MiXCR, keeping a single row per CDR3 protein. Among 530,000 or so distinct CDR3 sequences listed, around 22% were seen once. Any patient presenting with uncontrolled infection, other autoimmune disease, pregnancy or lactation was left out. PBMCs stemmed from over 7.5 ml fresh peripheral blood. This clonotype came up many times. Per germline, CDR1 DFQATT and CDR2 SNEGSKA (reference sequence). The germline V and J ends were trimmed by 1 base and 0 bases, with 9 bases remaining between them. This CDR3 contains 14 residues.

Specimen: blood. V and J are TRBV20-1 and TRBJ1-2; a weak D match, TRBD1 (5 bases). The sequence came from a young woman with Graves' ophthalmopathy. The CDR3 sequence: CSARGGPTNYGYTF. The CDR3 coding sequence is TGCAGTGCTAGAGGGGGACCTACTAACTATGGCTACACCTTC.